This T cell receptor (beta chain) stems from a study of beta chain features in type 1 diabetes. About the study: Analysis included 100 million to 140 million sorted cells drawn from all samples. Study-level results: PCR might pick shorter templates more often, in the same way for patients and controls. Shorter TCRB CDR3s, moderately but significantly so, marked every one of the four CD4+ subsets in Type 1 diabetes patients.

Expressed TCRB transcripts got sequenced, as all isolated RNA was reverse transcribed. Here immunoSEQ multiplex PCR was the method, and the copy in TCRdb shows in-frame clones only, minus some. The sample holds roughly 730,000 clones, roughly 12% seen once. To note about this clone: As yet, its antigen is unknown.

Germline-derived CDR1 and CDR2 are SGHRS and YFSETQ. The CDR3 is 15 residues long. V was cut by 0 bases and J by 3 bases, with 11 bases left in between. The chain uses TRBV5-1 and TRBJ2-3, with a weak D call TRBD1 (5 bases). What was sequenced was naive CD4+ T cells from blood. The receptor was derived from a man between 18 and 29 years old with type 1 diabetes. The CDR3 bases are TGCGCCAGCAGCTTGGTAATCGACAGTACAGATACGCAGTATTTT. Translating it yields CASSLVIDSTDTQYF.